One T cell receptor beta chain is described in this entry. Produced via immunoSEQ multiplex PCR; TCRdb's table is partial and in-frame only. The table has fewer than 90,000 clones, about 96% seen once. The entry originates in a study of technical replicates of blood from a handful of donors. The CDR3 contains 13 residues. Germline CDR1 SGHDT, CDR2 YYEEEE. The V and J ends lost 4 bases and 3 bases, in that order; junction bases with no gene match: 2. Sequenced sample: T cells isolated from PBMCs. The clonotype was recovered from a human donor in good health. The rearrangement uses TRBV5-6 and TRBJ2-7, with 9 bases lining up with TRBD1. Written as DNA, the CDR3 is TGTGCCAGCAGCCGGGACAGGGTCTACGAGCAGTACTTC. It is translated as CASSRDRVYEQYF.